This T cell receptor (beta chain) was obtained from a study of cytomegalovirus exposure and HLA in healthy donors. Study-wide results and limits: A list of 150 to 200 TCR beta chains associated with cytomegalovirus was given.

The protocol was immunoSEQ multiplex PCR, while the TCRdb copy is restricted to in-frame clones and leaves out a portion. Of about 64,000 clones listed, around 89% are singletons. V was pared by 4 bases and J by 6 bases, with 5 bases of the junction left unmatched. The CDR3 runs to 14 residues. Germline CDR1 reads MNHNS; CDR2 reads SASEGT. For this clone: Its antigen is still unknown.

The J gene is TRBJ1-5, the V gene TRBV6-1, with 8 nucleotides matching TRBD1. The sequence was obtained from a woman aged 18-30 years in good health and CMV-seronegative. The specimen sequenced was PBMCs. CDR3 sequence: CASSVGQGGQPQHF. The CDR3 DNA reads TGTGCCAGCAGTGTCGGACAGGGAGGTCAGCCCCAGCATTTT.